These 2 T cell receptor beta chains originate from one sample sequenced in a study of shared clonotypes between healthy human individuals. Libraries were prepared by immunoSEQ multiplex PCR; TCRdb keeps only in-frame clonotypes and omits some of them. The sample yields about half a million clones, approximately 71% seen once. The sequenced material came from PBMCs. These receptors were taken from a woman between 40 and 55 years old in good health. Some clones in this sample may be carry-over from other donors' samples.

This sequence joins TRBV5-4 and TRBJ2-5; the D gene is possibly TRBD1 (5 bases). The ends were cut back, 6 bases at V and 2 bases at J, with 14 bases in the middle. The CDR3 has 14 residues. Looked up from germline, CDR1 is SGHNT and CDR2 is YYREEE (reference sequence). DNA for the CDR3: TGTGCCAGCATGCAGGGTTTGGGGCAAGAGACCCAGTACTTC. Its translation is CASMQGLGQETQYF.

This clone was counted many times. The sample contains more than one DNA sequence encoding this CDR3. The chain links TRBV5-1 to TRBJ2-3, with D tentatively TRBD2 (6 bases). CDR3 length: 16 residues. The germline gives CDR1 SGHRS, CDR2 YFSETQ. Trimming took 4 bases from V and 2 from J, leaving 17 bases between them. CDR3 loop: CASSPKRDWITDTQYF. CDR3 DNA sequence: TGCGCCAGCAGCCCCAAACGGGACTGGATCACAGATACGCAGTATTTT.